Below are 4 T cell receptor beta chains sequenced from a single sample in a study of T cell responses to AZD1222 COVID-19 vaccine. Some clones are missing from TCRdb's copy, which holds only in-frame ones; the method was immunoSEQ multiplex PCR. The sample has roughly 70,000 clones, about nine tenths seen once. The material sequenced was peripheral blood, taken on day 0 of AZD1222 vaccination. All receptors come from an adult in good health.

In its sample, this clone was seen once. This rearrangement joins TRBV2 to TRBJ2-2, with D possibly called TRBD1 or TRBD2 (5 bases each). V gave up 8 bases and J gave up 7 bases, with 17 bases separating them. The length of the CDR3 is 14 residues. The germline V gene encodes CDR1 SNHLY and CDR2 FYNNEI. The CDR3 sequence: CASGRGLVFGELFF. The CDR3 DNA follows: TGTGCCAGCGGACGGGGCTTAGTATTCGGGGAGCTGTTTTTT.

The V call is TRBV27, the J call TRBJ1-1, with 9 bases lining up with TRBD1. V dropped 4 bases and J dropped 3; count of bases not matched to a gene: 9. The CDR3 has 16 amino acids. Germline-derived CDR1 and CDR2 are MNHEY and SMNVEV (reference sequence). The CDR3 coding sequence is TGTGCCAGCAGTTCCCTGGGACAGGGATCGGACACTGAAGCTTTCTTT. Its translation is CASSSLGQGSDTEAFF.

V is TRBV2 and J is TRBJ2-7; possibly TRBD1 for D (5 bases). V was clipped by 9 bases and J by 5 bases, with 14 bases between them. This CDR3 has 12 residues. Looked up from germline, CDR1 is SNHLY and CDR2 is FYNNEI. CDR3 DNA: TGTGCCAGTTTGGAACAGGACAACGAGCAGTACTTC. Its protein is CASLEQDNEQYF. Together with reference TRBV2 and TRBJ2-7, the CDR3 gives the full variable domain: EPEVTQTPSHQVTQMGQEVILRCVPISNHLYFYWYRQILGQKVEFLVSFYNNEISEKSEIFDDQFSVERPDGSNFTLKIRSTKLEDSAMYFCASLEQDNEQYFGPGTRLTVT.

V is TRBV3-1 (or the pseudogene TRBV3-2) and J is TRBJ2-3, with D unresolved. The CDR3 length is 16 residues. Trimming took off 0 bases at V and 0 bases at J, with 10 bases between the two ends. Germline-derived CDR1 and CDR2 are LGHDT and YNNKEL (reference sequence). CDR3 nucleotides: TGTGCCAGCAGCCAAGATCCTGGGCTCAGCACAGATACGCAGTATTTT. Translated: CASSQDPGLSTDTQYF.